This T cell receptor (beta chain) emerged from a study of blood T cells in healthy people across ages. It was around 10 milliliters of peripheral blood that were drawn from each donor. This clonotype was seen a handful of times. Its antigen remains unidentified. Trimming took off 2 bases at V and 10 bases at J, with 14 bases between the two ends. The V gene's germline CDR1 is SGDLS and CDR2 YYNGEE. This CDR3 is 13 amino acids long. Primed by a sample-barcoded 5' primer and a J-beta primer mix, a second PCR proceeded for about 6 to 11 cycles. From the 5' RACE reads, TCRdb called clonotypes with MiXCR, one entry per CDR3 protein. The table includes fewer than 900,000 distinct CDR3 sequences, 35% to 40% detected once. General study points: Higher diversity and more naive CD4+ cells were features of long-lived donors, compared to aged donors.

This chain uses TRBV9 with TRBJ2-3, with D unclear. The sample comprised blood. This sequence was found in a man between 18 and 29 years old in good health. This chain's CDR3 is CASSVERFSPQYF. The CDR3 nucleotides are TGTGCCAGCAGCGTCGAGCGATTCTCTCCGCAGTATTTT.